The 6 T cell receptor beta chains in this list originate from one sample, sequenced in a study of blood T cell repertoires in COVID-19. Measured with immunoSEQ multiplex PCR; TCRdb has only the in-frame clones, and not every one. The table includes around 260,000 clones, around 82% detected once. The specimen sequenced was peripheral blood. All receptors come from a person aged 65-85 years with COVID-19, enrolled during active disease.

The chain combines TRBV29-1 with TRBJ1-1; possible D gene TRBD1, 5 bases. Germline V gene data show CDR1 as SQVTM and CDR2 as ANQGSEA. The V and J ends lost 8 bases and 0 bases respectively, with 10 bases between them. This CDR3 has 12 residues. The CDR3 here is CSTPGLNTEAFF. DNA for the CDR3: TGCAGCACCCCAGGGCTGAACACTGAAGCTTTCTTT.

The gene calls are TRBV5-1 and TRBJ2-2; D might be TRBD1 (5 bases). The CDR3 length is 15 residues. Trimming took off 4 bases at V and 2 bases at J, with 12 bases between the two ends. Germline V lookup: CDR1 SGHRS, CDR2 YFSETQ. This chain's CDR3 is CASSVDTHNTGELFF. DNA of the CDR3: TGCGCCAGCAGCGTGGACACCCACAACACCGGGGAGCTGTTTTTT.

The V gene is TRBV7-2, the J gene TRBJ1-3, with 9 bases matching TRBD1. The CDR3 is 15 amino acids. From germline, CDR1 is SGHTA and CDR2 FQGNSA. V lost 5 bases, J lost 4 bases, and 6 bases stayed unmatched. CDR3: CASSANRGLGNTIYF. CDR3 nucleotide sequence: TGTGCCAGCAGCGCCAACAGGGGGCTGGGAAACACCATATATTTT.

V is TRBV11-1 and J is TRBJ1-6; no reliable D call. In germline, CDR1 is SGHAT, CDR2 FQDESV (reference sequence). V lost 4 bases and J 3 bases, leaving 13 bases between the germline ends. CDR3 length: 16 residues. CDR3 nucleotides: TGTGCCAGCAGCTACCCCCGAGGGAACTATAATTCACCCCTCCACTTT. Its protein product is CASSYPRGNYNSPLHF. The variable domain in full, completed from reference TRBV11-1 and TRBJ1-6, reads EAEVAQSPRYKITEKSQAVAFWCDPISGHATLYWYRQILGQGPELLVQFQDESVVDDSQLPKDRFSAERLKGVDSTLKIQPAELGDSAMYLCASSYPRGNYNSPLHFGNGTRLTVT.

The V gene is TRBV10-3, the J gene TRBJ2-7; 8 bases match TRBD1. There are 16 residues in the CDR3. Looked up from germline, CDR1 is ENHRY and CDR2 is SYGVKD. With V trimmed by 0 bases and J by 0 bases, 4 bases remained unmatched. CDR3 coding DNA: TGTGCCATCAGTGAGTCCAGGACAGGGAGCTCCTACGAGCAGTACTTC. Translation: CAISESRTGSSYEQYF.

V is TRBV7-2 and J is TRBJ2-1; 10 nucleotides agree with TRBD2. V was clipped by 4 bases and J by 10 bases; unmatched bases: 7. This CDR3 comprises 14 residues. Germline-derived CDR1 and CDR2 are SGHTA and FQGNSA. This CDR3 is CASSYGLAVREQFF. Here the CDR3 DNA reads TGTGCCAGCAGCTACGGACTAGCGGTCAGGGAGCAGTTCTTC.